This TCR beta chain was documented in a study of pediatric ulcerative colitis. Whole-study findings and limits: This repertoire reflects total lymphocytes rather than subpopulations like regulatory T cells.

A word on this clone: Its target is unknown.

Germline lookup yields CDR1 MNHEY and CDR2 SVGAGI. V was pared by 6 bases and J by 1 base, with 9 bases between. The CDR3 sequence is 13 residues long. The rectum was sampled with one to two pinch biopsies at colonoscopy. Sequencing used immunoSEQ multiplex PCR; TCRdb keeps in-frame clones, though not all of them. Among about 40,000 clones, 75% were seen once, and the ten largest hold 8.6%. The sample consisted of gut tissue. The clonotype originates from a boy aged 5 to 17 with severe ulcerative colitis. This rearrangement joins TRBV6-5 to TRBJ1-1; D gene uncertain. CDR3 sequence (DNA): TGTGCCAGCAGCGAAAACAGGAACACTGAAGCTTTCTTT. Translated: CASSENRNTEAFF.